This T cell receptor beta chain was captured in a study of shared clonotypes between healthy human individuals. Study-wide results and limits: Read depth was anticipated to influence clonotype sharing among donors.

An assay was performed, and its level was deep. Replicate PCRs from sorted subsets contained around 200 ng DNA, which is some 30,000 T cell genomes. The data were produced by immunoSEQ multiplex PCR, yet TCRdb's version contains in-frame clones alone and is incomplete. Of about 1.5 million clones in the sample, nearly 99% were seen once. Of note for this clone: Its antigen is as yet unknown.

The CDR3 is 10 amino acids. V was trimmed by 5 bases and J by 12 bases, leaving 11 bases between them. Germline CDR1 reads GTSNPN; CDR2 reads SVGIG (reference sequence). The sequence was obtained from a man aged 25-40 years in good health. This chain joins TRBV30 and TRBJ2-1; possible D gene TRBD2, 6 bases. Sequences were obtained from naive CD4+ T cells sorted from blood. Documented subset: CD45RA+ positively selected. The CDR3 protein is CAWGGSLQFF. DNA of the CDR3: TGTGCCTGGGGGGGGAGTCTGCAGTTCTTC.